The entry below gives a single TCR beta chain sequence along with its context. The antigen is not known. This sample stems from a study of response to subunit inactivated influenza vaccine. Findings of the study overall: Each seasonal flu vaccination may recruit only limited new T cells, authors suggested.

TCRdb redid the calling of the RT-PCR reads with MiXCR, one entry per CDR3 protein. The sample has almost 600,000 distinct CDR3 sequences, 13% to 15% seen once; the top ten hold around 10%. The CDR3 spans 15 residues. The trim removed 4 bases at V and 0 bases at J, leaving 4 bases unmatched. Germline V gene lookup returns CDR1 SGDLS and CDR2 YYNGEE. The sample here was PBMCs from blood, taken 12 days after vaccination. The genes are TRBV9 and TRBJ1-2; 9 bases align to TRBD1. The receptor comes from a man aged 45 to 65 who received an inactivated influenza vaccine. This chain's CDR3 is CASSPRTGANYGYTF. The DNA for the CDR3 is TGTGCCAGCAGCCCACGGACAGGGGCTAACTATGGCTACACCTTC.